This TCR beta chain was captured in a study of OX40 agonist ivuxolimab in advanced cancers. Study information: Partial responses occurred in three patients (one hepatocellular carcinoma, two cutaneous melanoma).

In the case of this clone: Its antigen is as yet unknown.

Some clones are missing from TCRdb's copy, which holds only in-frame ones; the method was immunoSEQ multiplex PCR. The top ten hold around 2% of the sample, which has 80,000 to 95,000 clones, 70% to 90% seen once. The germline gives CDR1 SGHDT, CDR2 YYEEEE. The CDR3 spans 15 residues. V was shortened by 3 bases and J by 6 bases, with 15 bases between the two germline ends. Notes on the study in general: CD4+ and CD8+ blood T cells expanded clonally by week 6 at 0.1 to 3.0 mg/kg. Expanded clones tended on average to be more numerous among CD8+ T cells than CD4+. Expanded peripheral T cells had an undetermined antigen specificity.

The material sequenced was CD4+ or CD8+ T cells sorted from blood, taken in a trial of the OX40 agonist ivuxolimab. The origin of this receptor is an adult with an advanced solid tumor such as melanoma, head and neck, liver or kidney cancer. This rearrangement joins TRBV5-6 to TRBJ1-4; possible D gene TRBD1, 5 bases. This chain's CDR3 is CASSSIGVSDEKLFF. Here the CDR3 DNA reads TGTGCCAGCAGCTCTATAGGGGTCAGCGATGAAAAACTGTTTTTT.